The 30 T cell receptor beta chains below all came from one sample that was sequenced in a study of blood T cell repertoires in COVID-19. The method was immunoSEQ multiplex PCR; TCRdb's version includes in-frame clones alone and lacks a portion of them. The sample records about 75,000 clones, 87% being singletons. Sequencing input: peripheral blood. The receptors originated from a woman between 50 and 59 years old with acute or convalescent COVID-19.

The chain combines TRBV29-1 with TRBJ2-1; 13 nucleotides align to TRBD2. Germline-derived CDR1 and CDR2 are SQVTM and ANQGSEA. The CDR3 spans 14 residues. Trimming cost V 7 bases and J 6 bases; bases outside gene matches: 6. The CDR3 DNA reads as TGCAGCGCTAGGACTAGCGGGAGCTTCAATGAGCAGTTCTTC. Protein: CSARTSGSFNEQFF.

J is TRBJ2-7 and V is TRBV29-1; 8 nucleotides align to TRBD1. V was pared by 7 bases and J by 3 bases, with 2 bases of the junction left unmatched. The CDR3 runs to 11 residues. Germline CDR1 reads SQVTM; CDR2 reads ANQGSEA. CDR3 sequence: CSAGGSYEQYF. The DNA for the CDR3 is TGCAGCGCAGGGGGCAGCTACGAGCAGTACTTC.

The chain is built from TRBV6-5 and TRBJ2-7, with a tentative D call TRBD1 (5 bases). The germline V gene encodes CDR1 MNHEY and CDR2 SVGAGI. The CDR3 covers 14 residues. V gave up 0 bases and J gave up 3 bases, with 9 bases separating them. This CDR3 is CASSYSDSLYEQYF. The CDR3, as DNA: TGTGCCAGCAGTTACTCTGACAGCCTCTACGAGCAGTACTTC.

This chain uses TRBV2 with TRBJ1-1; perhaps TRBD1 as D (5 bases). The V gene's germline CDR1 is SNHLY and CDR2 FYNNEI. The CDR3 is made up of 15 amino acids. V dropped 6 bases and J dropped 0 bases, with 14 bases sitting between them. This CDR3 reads CASRVTESVNTEAFF. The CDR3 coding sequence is TGTGCCAGCAGGGTGACAGAGTCGGTGAACACTGAAGCTTTCTTT.

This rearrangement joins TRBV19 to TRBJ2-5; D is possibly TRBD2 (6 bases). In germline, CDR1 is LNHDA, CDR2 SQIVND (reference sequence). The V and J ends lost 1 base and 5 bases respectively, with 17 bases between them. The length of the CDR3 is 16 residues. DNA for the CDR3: TGTGCCAGTAGTATAGGAGGCGGGGTCGCGGGTGAGACCCAGTACTTC. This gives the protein CASSIGGGVAGETQYF.

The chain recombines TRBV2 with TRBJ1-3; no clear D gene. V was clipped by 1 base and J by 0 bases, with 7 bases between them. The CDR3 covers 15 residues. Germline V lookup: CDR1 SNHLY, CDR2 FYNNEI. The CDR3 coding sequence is TGTGCCAGCAGTGAAGAGGGAGTCTCTGGAAACACCATATATTTT. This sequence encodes CASSEEGVSGNTIYF.

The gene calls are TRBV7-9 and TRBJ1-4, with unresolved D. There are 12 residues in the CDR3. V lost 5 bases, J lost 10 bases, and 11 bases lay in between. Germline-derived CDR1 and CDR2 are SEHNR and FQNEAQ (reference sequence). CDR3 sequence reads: CASSHGEGKLFF. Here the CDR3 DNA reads TGTGCCAGCAGCCACGGGGAAGGAAAACTGTTTTTT.

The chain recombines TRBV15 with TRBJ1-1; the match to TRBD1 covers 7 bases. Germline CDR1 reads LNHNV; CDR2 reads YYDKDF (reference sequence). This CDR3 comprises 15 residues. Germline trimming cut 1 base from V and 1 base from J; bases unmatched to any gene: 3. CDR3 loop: CATSRADRRNTEAFF. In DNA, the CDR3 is TGTGCCACCAGCAGAGCGGACAGGAGGAACACTGAAGCTTTCTTT. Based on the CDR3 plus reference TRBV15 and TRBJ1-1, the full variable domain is DAMVIQNPRYQVTQFGKPVTLSCSQTLNHNVMYWYQQKSSQAPKLLFHYYDKDFNNEADTPDNFQSRRPNTSFCFLDIRSPGLGDTAMYLCATSRADRRNTEAFFGQGTRLTVV.

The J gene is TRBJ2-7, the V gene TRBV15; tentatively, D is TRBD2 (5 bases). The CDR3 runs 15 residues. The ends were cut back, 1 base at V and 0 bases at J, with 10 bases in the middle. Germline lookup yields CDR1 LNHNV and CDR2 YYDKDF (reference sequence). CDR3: CATSRGRTGSYEQYF. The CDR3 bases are TGTGCCACCAGCAGAGGACGGACTGGCTCCTACGAGCAGTACTTC.

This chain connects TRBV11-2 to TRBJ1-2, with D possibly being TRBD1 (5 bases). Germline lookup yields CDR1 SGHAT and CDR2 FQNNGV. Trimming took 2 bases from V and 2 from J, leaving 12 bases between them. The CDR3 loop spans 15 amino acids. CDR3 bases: TGTGCCAGCAGCTTATCGGACATACCGAACTATGGCTACACCTTC. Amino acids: CASSLSDIPNYGYTF.

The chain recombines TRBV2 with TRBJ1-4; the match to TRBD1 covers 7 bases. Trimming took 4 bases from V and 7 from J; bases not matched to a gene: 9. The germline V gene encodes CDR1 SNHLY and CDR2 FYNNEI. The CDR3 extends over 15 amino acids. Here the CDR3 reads CASSGRRQGGEKLFF. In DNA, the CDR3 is TGTGCCAGCAGTGGCCGTCGACAGGGTGGTGAAAAACTGTTTTTT.

CDR3 amino acids: CASSLWFGRGTVNPNQPQHF. In DNA form, the CDR3 reads TGTGCCAGCAGTTTATGGTTCGGTAGGGGGACAGTAAACCCCAATCAGCCCCAGCATTTT. This chain joins TRBV28 and TRBJ1-5; 7 bases line up with TRBD1. Trimming at V came to 0 bases and at J to 3 bases, leaving 17 bases not matched to a gene. Germline-derived CDR1 and CDR2 are MDHEN and SYDVKM. The CDR3 runs to 20 residues. Using reference TRBV28 and TRBJ1-5 for the parts outside the CDR3, the full variable domain is DVKVTQSSRYLVKRTGEKVFLECVQDMDHENMFWYRQDPGLGLRLIYFSYDVKMKEKGDIPEGYSVSREKKERFSLILESASTNQTSMYLCASSLWFGRGTVNPNQPQHFGDGTRLSIL.

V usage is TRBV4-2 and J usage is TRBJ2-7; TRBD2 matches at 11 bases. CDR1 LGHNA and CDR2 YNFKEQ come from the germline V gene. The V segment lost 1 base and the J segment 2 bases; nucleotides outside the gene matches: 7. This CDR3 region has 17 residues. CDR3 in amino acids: CASSQAGGSGGAYEQYF. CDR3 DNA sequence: TGTGCCAGCAGCCAAGCCGGTGGTAGCGGGGGGGCCTACGAGCAGTACTTC.

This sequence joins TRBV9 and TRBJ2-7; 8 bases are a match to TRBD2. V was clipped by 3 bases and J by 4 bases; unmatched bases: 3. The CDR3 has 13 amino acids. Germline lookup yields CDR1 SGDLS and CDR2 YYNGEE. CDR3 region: CASSGRGGYEQYF. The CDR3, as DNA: TGTGCCAGCAGCGGCCGGGGGGGTTACGAGCAGTACTTC.

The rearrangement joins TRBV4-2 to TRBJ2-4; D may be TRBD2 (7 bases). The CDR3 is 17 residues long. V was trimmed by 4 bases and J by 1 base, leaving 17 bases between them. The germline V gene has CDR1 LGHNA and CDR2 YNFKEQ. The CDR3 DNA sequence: TGTGCCAGCAGCCCATCGGGGGGCGGGAGTGCCAAAAACATTCAGTACTTC. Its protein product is CASSPSGGGSAKNIQYF.

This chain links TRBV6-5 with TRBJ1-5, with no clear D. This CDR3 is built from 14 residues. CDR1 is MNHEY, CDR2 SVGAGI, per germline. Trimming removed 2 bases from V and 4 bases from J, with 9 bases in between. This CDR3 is CASSYARGNQPQHF. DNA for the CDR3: TGTGCCAGCAGTTACGCGCGGGGAAATCAGCCCCAGCATTTT.

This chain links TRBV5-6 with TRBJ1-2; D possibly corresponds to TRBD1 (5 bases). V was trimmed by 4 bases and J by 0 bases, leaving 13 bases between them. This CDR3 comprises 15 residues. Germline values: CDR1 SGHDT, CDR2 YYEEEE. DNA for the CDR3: TGTGCCAGCAGCCCGCAAGCGACAGCTAACTATGGCTACACCTTC. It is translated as CASSPQATANYGYTF.

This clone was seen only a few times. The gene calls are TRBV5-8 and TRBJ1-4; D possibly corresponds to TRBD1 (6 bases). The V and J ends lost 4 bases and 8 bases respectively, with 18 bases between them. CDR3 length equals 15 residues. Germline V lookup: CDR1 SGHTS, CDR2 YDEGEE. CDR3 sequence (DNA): TGTGCCAGCAGCGTCGACAGGACGACGAGGGAAAAACTGTTTTTT. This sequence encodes CASSVDRTTREKLFF.

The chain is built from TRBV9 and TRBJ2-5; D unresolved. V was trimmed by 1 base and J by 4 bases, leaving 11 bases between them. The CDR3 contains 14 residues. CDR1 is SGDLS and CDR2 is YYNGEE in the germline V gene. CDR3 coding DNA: TGTGCCAGCAGCGTATCCCCCGGTGTAGAGACCCAGTACTTC. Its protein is CASSVSPGVETQYF.

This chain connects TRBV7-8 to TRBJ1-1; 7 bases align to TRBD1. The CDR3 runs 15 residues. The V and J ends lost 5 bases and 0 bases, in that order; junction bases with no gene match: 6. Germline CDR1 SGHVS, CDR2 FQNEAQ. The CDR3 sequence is CASSEWTGVNTEAFF. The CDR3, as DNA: TGTGCCAGCAGCGAGTGGACAGGAGTGAACACTGAAGCTTTCTTT.

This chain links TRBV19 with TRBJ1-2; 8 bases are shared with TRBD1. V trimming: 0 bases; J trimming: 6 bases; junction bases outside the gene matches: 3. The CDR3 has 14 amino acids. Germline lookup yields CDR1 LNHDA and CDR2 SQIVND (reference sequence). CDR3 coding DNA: TGTGCCAGTAGTATAGACAGGGGGCGAGATGGCTACACCTTC. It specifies CASSIDRGRDGYTF.

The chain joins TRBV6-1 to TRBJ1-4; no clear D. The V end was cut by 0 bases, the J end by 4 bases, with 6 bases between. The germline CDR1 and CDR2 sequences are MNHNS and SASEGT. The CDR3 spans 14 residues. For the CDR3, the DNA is TGTGCCAGCAGTGAAGCCTCTATTAATGAAAAACTGTTTTTT. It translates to CASSEASINEKLFF.

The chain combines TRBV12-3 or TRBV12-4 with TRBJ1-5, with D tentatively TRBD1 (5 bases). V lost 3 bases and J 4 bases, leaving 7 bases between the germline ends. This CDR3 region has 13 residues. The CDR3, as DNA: TGTGCCAGCAGTTTGGGGCTTAATCAGCCCCAGCATTTT. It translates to CASSLGLNQPQHF.

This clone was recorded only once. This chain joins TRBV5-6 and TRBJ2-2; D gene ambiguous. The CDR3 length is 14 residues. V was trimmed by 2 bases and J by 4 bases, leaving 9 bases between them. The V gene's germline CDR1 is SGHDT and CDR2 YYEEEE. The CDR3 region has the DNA TGTGCCAGCAGCTTCAGTTACCGCACCGGGGAGCTGTTTTTT. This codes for CASSFSYRTGELFF.

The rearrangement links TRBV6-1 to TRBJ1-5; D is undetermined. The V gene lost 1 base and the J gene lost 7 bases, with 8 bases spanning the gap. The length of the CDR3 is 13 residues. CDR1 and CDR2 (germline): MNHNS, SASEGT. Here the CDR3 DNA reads TGTGCCAGCAGTGAAGTGGAGTGGCAGCCCCAGCATTTT. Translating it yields CASSEVEWQPQHF.

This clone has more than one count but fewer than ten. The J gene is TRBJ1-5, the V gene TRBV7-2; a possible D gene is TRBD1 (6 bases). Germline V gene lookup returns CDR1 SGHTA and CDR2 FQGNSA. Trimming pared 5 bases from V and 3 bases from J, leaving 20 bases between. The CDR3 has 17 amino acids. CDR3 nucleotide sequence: TGTGCCAGCAGCCTTGGGGGGGGGCAGGGGATCAATCAGCCCCAGCATTTT. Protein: CASSLGGGQGINQPQHF.

The DNA for the CDR3 is TGTGCCAGCAGTTCGTCACTCCAAATCCGTAATGAAAAACTGTTTTTT. Its translation is CASSSSLQIRNEKLFF. The rearrangement uses TRBV28 and TRBJ1-4, with unresolved D. Germline V gene lookup returns CDR1 MDHEN and CDR2 SYDVKM. With 4 bases removed from V and 4 bases from J, the gap between germline ends came to 16 bases. The CDR3 is 16 amino acids.

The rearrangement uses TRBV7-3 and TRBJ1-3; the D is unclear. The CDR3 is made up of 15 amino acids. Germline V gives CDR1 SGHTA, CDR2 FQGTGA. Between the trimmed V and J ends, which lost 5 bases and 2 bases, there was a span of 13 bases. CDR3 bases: TGTGCCAGCAGCATACGACCTGGAGCTGGAAACACCATATATTTT. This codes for CASSIRPGAGNTIYF.

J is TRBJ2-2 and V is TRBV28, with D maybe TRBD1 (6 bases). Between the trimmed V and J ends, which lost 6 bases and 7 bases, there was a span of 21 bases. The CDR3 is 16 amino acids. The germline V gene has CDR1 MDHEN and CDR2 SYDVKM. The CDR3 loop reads CASRLPITGKDGELFF. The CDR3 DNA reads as TGTGCCAGCAGACTCCCTATAACAGGGAAAGACGGGGAGCTGTTTTTT.

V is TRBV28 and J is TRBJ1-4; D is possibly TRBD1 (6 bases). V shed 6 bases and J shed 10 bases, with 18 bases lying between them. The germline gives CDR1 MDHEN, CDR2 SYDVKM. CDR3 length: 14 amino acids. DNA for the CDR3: TGTGCCAGCAGCAAGGGGGGGGGCGCGGTAAAACTGTTTTTT. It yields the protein CASSKGGGAVKLFF.